This TCR beta chain was observed in a study of beta chain features in type 1 diabetes. Overall study results and limits: Short templates might get an advantage during PCR, and this would be equal in patients and controls.

Remarks on this clone: Antigen specificity is unknown.

CD45RO/CCR7/CD25/CD127/CD95/CD27 sorting isolated CD4+ naive, central memory, regulatory and stem cell-like memory cells. Expressed TCRB transcripts were sequenced, since all the RNA that had been isolated was reverse transcribed. There were millions of reads on average in the naive, central memory and regulatory T cell samples. Some clones are missing from TCRdb's copy, which holds only in-frame ones; the method was immunoSEQ multiplex PCR. The table records under 450,000 clones, approximately 15% of them present only once. The CDR3 consists of 15 residues. V lost 1 base and J lost 3, with 13 bases in between. Germline lookup yields CDR1 SEHNR and CDR2 FQNEAQ (reference sequence).

The rearrangement uses TRBV7-9 and TRBJ2-7; maybe TRBD1 (5 bases). The sequence was obtained from a woman younger than 30 in good health. Input material: naive CD4+ T cells from blood. CDR3 in amino acids: CASSLGTLALYEQYF. Here the CDR3 DNA reads TGTGCCAGCAGCTTAGGGACACTCGCCCTCTACGAGCAGTACTTC.